A single sample gave rise to the 20 T cell receptor beta chains below, sequenced in a study of blood T cell repertoires in COVID-19. The data were produced by immunoSEQ multiplex PCR, yet TCRdb's version contains in-frame clones alone and is incomplete. The data hold around 150,000 clones, with over 60% observed a single time. The source material was peripheral blood. The source of these receptors is a woman aged 45 to 65 with active or convalescent COVID-19.

In its sample, this clone was seen once. This chain connects TRBV30 to TRBJ2-1, with TRBD2 as a possible D gene (5 bases). The CDR3 contains 14 residues. Germline CDR1 GTSNPN, CDR2 SVGIG (reference sequence). V was shortened by 3 bases and J by 0 bases, with 9 bases between the two germline ends. CDR3 in DNA: TGTGCCTGGAGGAGAGGGAGCTCCTACAATGAGCAGTTCTTC. It specifies CAWRRGSSYNEQFF.

The chain combines TRBV7-6 with TRBJ2-2; 9 bases match TRBD2. Unmatched junction bases numbered 4, after V lost 1 base and J lost 4 bases. The length of the CDR3 is 16 residues. Germline lookup yields CDR1 SGHVS and CDR2 FNYEAQ. The CDR3 sequence is CASSLGVAGATGELFF. DNA of the CDR3: TGTGCCAGCAGCTTAGGAGTAGCGGGGGCCACCGGGGAGCTGTTTTTT.

The chain has TRBV28 and TRBJ1-1, with unresolved D. Germline lookup yields CDR1 MDHEN and CDR2 SYDVKM. V lost 3 bases to trimming and J lost 1 base, with 6 bases between them. There are 13 residues in the CDR3. The DNA for the CDR3 is TGTGCCAGCAGTTTGATGGCGAACACTGAAGCTTTCTTT. It encodes CASSLMANTEAFF.

V is TRBV2 and J is TRBJ1-2, with 7 bases that match TRBD1. The germline CDR1 and CDR2 sequences are SNHLY and FYNNEI. J was trimmed by 3 bases and V by 5 bases; bases with no gene match: 3. CDR3 length: 13 residues. The CDR3 DNA is TGTGCCAGCAGTTTAGACAGGGACTATGGCTACACCTTC. This encodes CASSLDRDYGYTF.

The V and J genes are TRBV6-2 or TRBV6-3 and TRBJ1-6; D not resolved. The CDR3 runs 18 residues. The germline V gene encodes CDR1 MNHEY and CDR2 SVGEGT. Trimming left V 4 bases short and J 0 bases short, with 16 bases between. The CDR3 bases are TGTGCCAGCAGTTCCCCAAATCTCCTGAGCTCCTATAATTCACCCCTCCACTTT. Protein sequence: CASSSPNLLSSYNSPLHF.

This clone was observed a single time. The chain is built from TRBV20-1 and TRBJ1-2; TRBD1 matches 12 bases. V lost 3 bases and J lost 8; bases outside the gene matches: 4. Germline V gives CDR1 DFQATT, CDR2 SNEGSKA (reference sequence). CDR3 length: 13 amino acids. The CDR3 nucleotides are TGCAGTGCTAGTGGCGGGACAGGGGGCGGCTACACCTTC. Protein product: CSASGGTGGGYTF.

This clone was seen just once. DNA of the CDR3: TGTGCCAGCAGTATCCCCCACAGGGAGGCTTTCTTT. It encodes CASSIPHREAFF. This rearrangement joins TRBV28 to TRBJ1-1; D might be TRBD1 (6 bases). The CDR3 loop spans 12 amino acids. The V gene lost 5 bases and the J gene lost 11 bases, with 15 bases spanning the gap. Looked up from germline, CDR1 is MDHEN and CDR2 is SYDVKM. Looking up the rest from reference TRBV28 and TRBJ1-1 gives the full variable domain: DVKVTQSSRYLVKRTGEKVFLECVQDMDHENMFWYRQDPGLGLRLIYFSYDVKMKEKGDIPEGYSVSREKKERFSLILESASTNQTSMYLCASSIPHREAFFGQGTRLTVV.

The gene calls are TRBV2 and TRBJ1-6; no firm D call. Trimming removed 1 base from V and 5 bases from J, with 9 bases in between. Looked up from germline, CDR1 is SNHLY and CDR2 is FYNNEI. The CDR3 length is 15 residues. The CDR3 reads CASSEGANNNSPLHF. The CDR3 DNA sequence: TGTGCCAGCAGTGAAGGAGCGAACAATAATTCACCCCTCCACTTT.

The rearrangement joins TRBV15 to TRBJ1-2; TRBD1 matches at 7 bases. Germline V gives CDR1 LNHNV, CDR2 YYDKDF (reference sequence). The V and J ends lost 4 bases and 1 base, in that order; junction bases with no gene match: 3. The CDR3 consists of 14 residues. The CDR3 coding sequence is TGTGCCACCAGCAAGGGACAGATTAACTATGGCTACACCTTC. Its protein product is CATSKGQINYGYTF.

The genes are TRBV6-2 or TRBV6-3 and TRBJ2-5; 7 bases agree with TRBD1. This CDR3 comprises 14 residues. Unmatched junction bases numbered 3, after V lost 4 bases and J lost 1 base. CDR1 is MNHEY, CDR2 SVGEGT, per germline. DNA for the CDR3: TGTGCCAGCAGTTCCGGGACAGCCCAAGAGACCCAGTACTTC. Its protein is CASSSGTAQETQYF.

The CDR3 bases are TGTGCCAGCAGTGAAGCGGGGGCAGTTAACTATGGCTACACCTTC. This codes for CASSEAGAVNYGYTF. The chain joins TRBV6-1 to TRBJ1-2, with a tentative D call TRBD1 (6 bases). With 0 bases removed from V and 1 base from J, the gap between germline ends came to 9 bases. CDR1 is MNHNS, CDR2 SASEGT, per germline. The CDR3 has 15 amino acids.

The gene calls are TRBV5-1 and TRBJ2-7; 10 nucleotides align to TRBD2. Germline V lookup: CDR1 SGHRS, CDR2 YFSETQ. The CDR3 covers 16 residues. J was trimmed by 2 bases and V by 3 bases; bases with no gene match: 8. The chain's CDR3 is CASSSPASGRTYEQYF. CDR3 DNA sequence: TGCGCCAGCAGCTCCCCCGCTAGCGGGAGAACCTACGAGCAGTACTTC.

The chain has TRBV13 and TRBJ1-2, with a tentative D call TRBD1 (6 bases). Germline loops: CDR1 PRHDT, CDR2 FYEKMQ (reference sequence). This CDR3 region has 15 residues. Trimming shortened V by 2 bases and J by 6 bases, and 16 bases separated the two germline ends. CDR3: CASSLPGGHRDGYTF. In DNA, the CDR3 is TGTGCCAGCAGCTTACCGGGGGGACACAGGGATGGCTACACCTTC. The whole variable domain, filled in from reference TRBV13 and TRBJ1-2, reads AAGVIQSPRHLIKEKRETATLKCYPIPRHDTVYWYQQGPGQDPQFLISFYEKMQSDKGSIPDRFSAQQFSDYHSELNMSSLELGDSALYFCASSLPGGHRDGYTFGSGTRLTVV.

The chain has TRBV7-2 and TRBJ2-5; TRBD2 agrees at 14 bases. Germline assignment: CDR1 SGHTA and CDR2 FQGNSA. CDR3 length: 18 residues. V was clipped by 4 bases and J by 5 bases; unmatched bases: 12. The CDR3, as DNA: TGTGCCAGCAGCTCCAGAGGGACTAGCGGGAGTGTCGGGGAGACCCAGTACTTC. Translation gives CASSSRGTSGSVGETQYF.

The chain uses TRBV4-2 and TRBJ1-2; tentative D call: TRBD1 (5 bases). This CDR3 region has 15 residues. V was cut by 0 bases and J by 5 bases, with 13 bases left in between. CDR1 and CDR2 from the germline V gene are LGHNA and YNFKEQ. The CDR3 reads CASSQDLGGFYGYTF. The CDR3 DNA reads as TGTGCCAGCAGCCAAGATCTGGGGGGGTTTTATGGCTACACCTTC.

The chain links TRBV7-3 to TRBJ1-1; D is possibly TRBD1 (6 bases). The germline gives CDR1 SGHTA, CDR2 FQGTGA. Trimming stripped 4 bases from V and 1 base from J, with 10 bases between. This CDR3 spans 14 amino acids. The CDR3 nucleotides read TGTGCCAGCAGCTCCAGGGGTGGGAACACTGAAGCTTTCTTT. As protein: CASSSRGGNTEAFF.

The rearrangement joins TRBV6-5 to TRBJ2-3; D might be TRBD2 (5 bases). Per germline, CDR1 MNHEY and CDR2 SVGAGI. Trimming shortened V by 5 bases and J by 0 bases, and 9 bases separated the two germline ends. The CDR3 has 14 residues. CDR3 bases: TGTGCCAGCAGTCCGGGGTTTAGCACAGATACGCAGTATTTT. Amino acids: CASSPGFSTDTQYF.

The chain has TRBV6-5 and TRBJ1-2; TRBD1 agrees at 9 bases. Germline CDR1 reads MNHEY; CDR2 reads SVGAGI. Unmatched junction bases numbered 7, after V lost 6 bases and J lost 8 bases. The CDR3 contains 13 residues. CDR3 sequence: CASRATTGGGYTF. CDR3 DNA: TGTGCCAGCAGAGCCACGACAGGGGGAGGCTACACCTTC.

The chain recombines TRBV19 with TRBJ1-4; D is uncertain. This CDR3 is 15 amino acids long. Germline CDR1 reads LNHDA; CDR2 reads SQIVND (reference sequence). V gave up 2 bases and J gave up 8 bases, with 15 bases separating them. In nucleotides, the CDR3 is TGTGCCAGTAGTATATCGACGGCGAGGGAGGAAAAACTGTTTTTT. Its protein product is CASSISTAREEKLFF.

This clone was counted only a few times. The CDR3 region is CASRGRYNSGETQYF. The CDR3 DNA reads as TGTGCCAGCAGGGGCCGATATAACAGCGGGGAGACCCAGTACTTC. The chain carries TRBV2 and TRBJ2-5; a possible D gene is TRBD2 (6 bases). Trimming took 6 bases from V and 5 from J, leaving 19 bases between them. CDR3 size: 15 residues. Germline V gene sequence: CDR1 SNHLY, CDR2 FYNNEI.